This section outlines one T cell receptor (beta chain) sequence together with its context. Its target is unknown. Per sample, 10^5 or so TCR templates underwent assay. Assay: immunoSEQ multiplex PCR; the TCRdb copy retains only in-frame clones and omits some. This table has about 100,000 clones, approximately 94% appearing once. This entry belongs to a study of siplizumab effects on memory and regulatory T cells. Study-level findings and limits: Alloreactive sequences that could be traced to unstimulated CD4+ memory cells showed a significant reduction under siplizumab. In controls, roughly 25% of mappable alloreactive CD4+ clones were Treg-derived on average, versus around 70% with siplizumab.

The V gene end was trimmed by 1 base and the J gene end by 6 bases; junction bases not matched to a gene: 1. Germline V CDR1 and CDR2: SGHRS, YFSETQ. CDR3 length equals 15 residues. The sample consisted of non-Treg CD4+ T cells sorted from blood. The V gene is TRBV5-1, the J gene TRBJ2-1, with 13 bases that match TRBD2. This sequence originates from a human donor in good health. The CDR3 is CASSLTSGRANEQFF. The CDR3 bases are TGCGCCAGCAGCTTGACTAGCGGGAGGGCCAATGAGCAGTTCTTC. Supplemented by reference TRBV5-1 and TRBJ2-1, the full variable domain reads KAGVTQTPRYLIKTRGQQVTLSCSPISGHRSVSWYQQTPGQGLQFLFEYFSETQRNKGNFPGRFSGRQFSNSRSEMNVSTLELGDSALYLCASSLTSGRANEQFFGPGTRLTVL.